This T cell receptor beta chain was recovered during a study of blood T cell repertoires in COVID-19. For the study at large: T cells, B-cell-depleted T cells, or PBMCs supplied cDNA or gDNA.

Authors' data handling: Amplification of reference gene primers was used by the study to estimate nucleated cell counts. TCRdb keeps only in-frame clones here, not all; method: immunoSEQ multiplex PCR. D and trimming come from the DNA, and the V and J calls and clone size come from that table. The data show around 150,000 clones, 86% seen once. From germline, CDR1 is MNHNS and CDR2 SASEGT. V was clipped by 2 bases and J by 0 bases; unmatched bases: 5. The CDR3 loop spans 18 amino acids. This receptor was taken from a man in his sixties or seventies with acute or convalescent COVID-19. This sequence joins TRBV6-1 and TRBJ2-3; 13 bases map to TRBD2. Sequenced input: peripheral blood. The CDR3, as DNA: TGTGCCAGCAGTGAACGGGGACTAGCGGGACCTAGCACAGATACGCAGTATTTT. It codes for CASSERGLAGPSTDTQYF.